The rows below give T cell receptor beta chains drawn from one sample of a study of T cell responses to AZD1222 COVID-19 vaccine. Produced via immunoSEQ multiplex PCR; TCRdb's table is partial and in-frame only. Here the sample spans 130,000 or so clones, 89% being singletons. Sequences were derived from peripheral blood, sampled on day 0 of AZD1222 vaccination. The receptors stem from an adult in good health. Both conserved end residues are trimmed from each CDR3.

v_call	j_call	cdr3_aa
TRBV18	TRBJ2-6	ASSPQSTSGANVLT
TRBV18	TRBJ1-1	ASSPADRAF
TRBV19	TRBJ1-2	ASTTYGYT
TRBV5-4	TRBJ1-2	ASSLVGHRYGYT
TRBV14	TRBJ2-7	ASTRTSLSYEQY
TRBV6-1	TRBJ1-2	ASSEFKKGVYT
TRBV6-5	TRBJ1-4	ASSYGSEGKRLF
TRBV5-1	TRBJ2-1	ASSLGLAGGRYNEQF
TRBV7-9	TRBJ1-5	ASSLLDSNQPQH
TRBV5-1	TRBJ2-2	ASSLPGLAGGELF
TRBV9	TRBJ2-2	ASSAGGSNTGELF
TRBV5-5	TRBJ2-1	ASSSGWTGDSEQF
TRBV3-1/TRBV3-2	TRBJ2-6	ASTPTGVFSGANVLT
TRBV7-9	TRBJ2-5	ASSLGAGEETQY
TRBV7-9	TRBJ1-2	ASSLGSKGNYGYT
TRBV7-6	TRBJ1-1	ASSFRAGTEAF
TRBV11-2	TRBJ1-1	ASSSNRGGRPEAF
TRBV5-1	TRBJ2-7	ASSPGRDYEQY
TRBV7-2	TRBJ2-5	ASSSGTSQETQY